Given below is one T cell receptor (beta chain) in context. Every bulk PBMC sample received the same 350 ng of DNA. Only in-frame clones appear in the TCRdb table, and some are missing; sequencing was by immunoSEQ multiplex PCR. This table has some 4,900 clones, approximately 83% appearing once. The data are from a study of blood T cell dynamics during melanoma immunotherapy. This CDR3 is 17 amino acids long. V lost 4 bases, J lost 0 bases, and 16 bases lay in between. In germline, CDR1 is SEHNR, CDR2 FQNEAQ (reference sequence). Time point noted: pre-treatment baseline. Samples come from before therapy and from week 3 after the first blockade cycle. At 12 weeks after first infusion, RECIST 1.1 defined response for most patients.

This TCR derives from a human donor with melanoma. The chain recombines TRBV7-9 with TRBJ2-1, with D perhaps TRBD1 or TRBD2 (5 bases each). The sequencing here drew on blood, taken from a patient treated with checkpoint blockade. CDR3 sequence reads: CASSYLGTGSSYNEQFF. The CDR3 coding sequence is TGTGCCAGCAGCTACTTGGGGACGGGGAGCTCCTACAATGAGCAGTTCTTC.